A single sample gave rise to the 3 T cell receptor beta chains below, sequenced in a study of Ad26.COV2.S vaccination and SARS-CoV-2 variants. Treatment described: around 19 received Ad26.COV2.S at low or high dose, single or two shots; several received placebo; per-sample allocation not given. Sample collection was performed on day 63 after the first vaccine or placebo injection. The protocol was immunoSEQ multiplex PCR, while the TCRdb copy is restricted to in-frame clones and leaves out a portion. This sample has 500,000 or so clones; 85% to 90% occur once, and the top ten carry 2% to 3%. Sequences were derived from peripheral blood, sampled in a trial of Ad26.COV2.S vaccine versus placebo. The receptors were gathered from a person between 18 and 60 years old who received the Ad26.COV2.S COVID-19 vaccine or a placebo.

The CDR3 sequence is CASSAVRIIKPEAFF. In DNA form, the CDR3 reads TGTGCCAGCAGCGCCGTTAGGATTATAAAGCCTGAAGCTTTCTTT. This sequence joins TRBV7-2 and TRBJ1-1; D is unresolved. V was cut by 5 bases and J by 6 bases, with 19 bases left in between. The length of the CDR3 is 15 residues. Germline CDR1 SGHTA, CDR2 FQGNSA.

This chain joins TRBV6-5 and TRBJ1-6, with D hard to call. Trimming took off 7 bases at V and 0 bases at J, with 10 bases between the two ends. CDR1 and CDR2 (germline): MNHEY, SVGAGI. The CDR3 covers 15 residues. The CDR3 DNA is TGTGCCAGCACCGGAAGGACCTCCTATAATTCACCCCTCCACTTT. It translates to CASTGRTSYNSPLHF.

This sequence joins TRBV5-4 and TRBJ2-3, with 8 bases matching TRBD2. Germline-derived CDR1 and CDR2 are SGHNT and YYREEE (reference sequence). Germline trimming cut 7 bases from V and 0 bases from J; bases unmatched to any gene: 7. The CDR3 is 15 residues long. CDR3 region: CASSGGASSTDTQYF. The CDR3 DNA reads TGTGCCAGCTCGGGGGGGGCTTCTAGCACAGATACGCAGTATTTT.